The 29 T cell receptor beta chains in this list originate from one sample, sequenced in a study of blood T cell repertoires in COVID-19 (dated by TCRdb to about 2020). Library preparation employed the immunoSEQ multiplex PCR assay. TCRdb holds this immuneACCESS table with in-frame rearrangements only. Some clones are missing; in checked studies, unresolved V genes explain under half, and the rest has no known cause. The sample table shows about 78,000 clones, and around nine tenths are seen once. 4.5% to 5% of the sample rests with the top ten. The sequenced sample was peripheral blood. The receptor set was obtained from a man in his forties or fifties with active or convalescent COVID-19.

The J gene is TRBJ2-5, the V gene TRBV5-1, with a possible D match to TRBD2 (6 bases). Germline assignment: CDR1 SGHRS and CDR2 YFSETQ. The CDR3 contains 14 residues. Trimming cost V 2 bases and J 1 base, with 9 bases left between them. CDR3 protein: CASSFGGRQETQYF. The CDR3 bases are TGCGCCAGCAGCTTCGGAGGGCGCCAAGAGACCCAGTACTTC.

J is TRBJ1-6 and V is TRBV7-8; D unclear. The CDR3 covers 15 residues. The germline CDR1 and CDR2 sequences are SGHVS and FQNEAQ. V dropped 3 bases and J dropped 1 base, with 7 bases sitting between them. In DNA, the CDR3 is TGTGCCAGCAGCTTTTCTAGTTCCTATAATTCACCCCTCCACTTT. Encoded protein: CASSFSSSYNSPLHF.

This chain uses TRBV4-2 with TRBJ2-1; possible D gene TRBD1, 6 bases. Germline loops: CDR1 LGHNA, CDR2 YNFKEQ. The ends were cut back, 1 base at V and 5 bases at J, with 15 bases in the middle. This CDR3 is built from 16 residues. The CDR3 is CASSQGEGVEDNEQFF. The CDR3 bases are TGTGCCAGCAGCCAAGGAGAGGGGGTGGAGGACAATGAGCAGTTCTTC.

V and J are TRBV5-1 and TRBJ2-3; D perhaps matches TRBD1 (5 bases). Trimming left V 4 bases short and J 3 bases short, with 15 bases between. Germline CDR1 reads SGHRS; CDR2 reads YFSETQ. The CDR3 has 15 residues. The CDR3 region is CASSVAPGKTDTQYF. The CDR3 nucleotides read TGCGCCAGCAGCGTAGCCCCAGGGAAAACAGATACGCAGTATTTT.

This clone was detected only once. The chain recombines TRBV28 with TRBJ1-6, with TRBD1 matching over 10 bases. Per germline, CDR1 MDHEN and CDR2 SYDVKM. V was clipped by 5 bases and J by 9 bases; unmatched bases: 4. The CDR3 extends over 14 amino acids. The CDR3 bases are TGTGCCAGCAGTGGGACAGGGGTGGTTTCACCCCTCCACTTT. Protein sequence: CASSGTGVVSPLHF. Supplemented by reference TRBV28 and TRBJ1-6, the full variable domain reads DVKVTQSSRYLVKRTGEKVFLECVQDMDHENMFWYRQDPGLGLRLIYFSYDVKMKEKGDIPEGYSVSREKKERFSLILESASTNQTSMYLCASSGTGVVSPLHFGNGTRLTVT.

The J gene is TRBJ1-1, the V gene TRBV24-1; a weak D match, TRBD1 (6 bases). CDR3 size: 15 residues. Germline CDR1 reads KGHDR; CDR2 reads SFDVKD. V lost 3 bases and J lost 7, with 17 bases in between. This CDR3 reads CATSDSQGQPFEAFF. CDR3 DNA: TGTGCCACCAGTGATAGTCAGGGACAACCTTTTGAAGCTTTCTTT.

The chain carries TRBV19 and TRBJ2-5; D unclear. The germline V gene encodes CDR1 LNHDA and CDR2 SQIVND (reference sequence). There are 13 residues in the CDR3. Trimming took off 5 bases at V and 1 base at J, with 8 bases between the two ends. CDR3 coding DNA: TGTGCCAGTAGTGCCGAGCCCCAAGAGACCCAGTACTTC. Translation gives CASSAEPQETQYF.

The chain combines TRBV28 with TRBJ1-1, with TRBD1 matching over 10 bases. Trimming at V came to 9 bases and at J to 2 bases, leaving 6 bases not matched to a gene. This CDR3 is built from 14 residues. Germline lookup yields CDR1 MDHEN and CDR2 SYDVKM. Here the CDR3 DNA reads TGTGCCAGTATAGACAGGGGGCCAAACACTGAAGCTTTCTTT. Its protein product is CASIDRGPNTEAFF. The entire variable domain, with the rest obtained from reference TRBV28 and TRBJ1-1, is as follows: DVKVTQSSRYLVKRTGEKVFLECVQDMDHENMFWYRQDPGLGLRLIYFSYDVKMKEKGDIPEGYSVSREKKERFSLILESASTNQTSMYLCASIDRGPNTEAFFGQGTRLTVV.

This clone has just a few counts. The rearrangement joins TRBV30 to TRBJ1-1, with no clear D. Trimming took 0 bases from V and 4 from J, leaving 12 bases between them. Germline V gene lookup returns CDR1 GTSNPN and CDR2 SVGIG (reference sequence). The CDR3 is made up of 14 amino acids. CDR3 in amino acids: CAWSVGGGSTEAFF. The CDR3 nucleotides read TGTGCCTGGAGTGTGGGAGGAGGGAGCACTGAAGCTTTCTTT.

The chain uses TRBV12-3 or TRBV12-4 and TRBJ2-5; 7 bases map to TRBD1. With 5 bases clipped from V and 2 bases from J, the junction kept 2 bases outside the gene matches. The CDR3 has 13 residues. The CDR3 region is CASSRGQQETQYF. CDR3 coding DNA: TGTGCCAGCAGTAGGGGACAGCAAGAGACCCAGTACTTC.

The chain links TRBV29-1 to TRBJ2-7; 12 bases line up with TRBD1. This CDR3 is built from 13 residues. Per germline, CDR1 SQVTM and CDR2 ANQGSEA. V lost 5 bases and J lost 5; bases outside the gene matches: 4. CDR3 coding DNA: TGCAGCGTTAGGGACAGGGGGCAGAACGAGCAGTACTTC. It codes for CSVRDRGQNEQYF.

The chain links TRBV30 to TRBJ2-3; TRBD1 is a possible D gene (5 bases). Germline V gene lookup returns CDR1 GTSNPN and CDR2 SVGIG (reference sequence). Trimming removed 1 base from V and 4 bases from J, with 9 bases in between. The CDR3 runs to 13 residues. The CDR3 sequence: CAWSAGNPDTQYF. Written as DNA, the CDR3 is TGTGCCTGGAGTGCAGGGAACCCAGATACGCAGTATTTT.

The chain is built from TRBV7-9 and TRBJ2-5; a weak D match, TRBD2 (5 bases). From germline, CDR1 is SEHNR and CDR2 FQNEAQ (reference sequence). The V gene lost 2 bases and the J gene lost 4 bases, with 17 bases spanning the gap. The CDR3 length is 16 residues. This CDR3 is CASSLKAGGPGETQYF. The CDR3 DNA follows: TGTGCCAGCAGCTTAAAGGCAGGCGGGCCGGGAGAGACCCAGTACTTC.

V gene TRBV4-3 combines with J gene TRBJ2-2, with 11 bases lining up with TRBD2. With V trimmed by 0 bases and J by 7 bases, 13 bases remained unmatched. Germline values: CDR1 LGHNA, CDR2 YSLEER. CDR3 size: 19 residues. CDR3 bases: TGCGCCAGCAGCCAAGATCTTAGGAGACTAGCGGGGAAGGGCGGGGAGCTGTTTTTT. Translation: CASSQDLRRLAGKGGELFF.

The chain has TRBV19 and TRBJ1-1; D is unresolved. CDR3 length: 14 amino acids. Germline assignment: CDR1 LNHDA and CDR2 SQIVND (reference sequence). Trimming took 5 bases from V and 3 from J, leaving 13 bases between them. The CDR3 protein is CASSWGVGDTEAFF. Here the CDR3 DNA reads TGTGCCAGTAGTTGGGGTGTCGGGGACACTGAAGCTTTCTTT.

The CDR3 sequence is CASSKLAGGQNEQFF. The CDR3 DNA follows: TGTGCCAGCAGTAAACTAGCGGGGGGGCAAAATGAGCAGTTCTTC. V gene TRBV2 combines with J gene TRBJ2-1; 13 bases align to TRBD2. V shed 5 bases and J 7 bases; nucleotides not matched to a gene: 5. The germline V gene encodes CDR1 SNHLY and CDR2 FYNNEI. This CDR3 spans 15 amino acids.

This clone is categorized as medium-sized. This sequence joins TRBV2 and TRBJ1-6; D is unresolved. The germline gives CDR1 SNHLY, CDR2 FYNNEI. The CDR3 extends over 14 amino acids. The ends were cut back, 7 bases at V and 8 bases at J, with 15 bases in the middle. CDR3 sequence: CASTSPGSDSPLHF. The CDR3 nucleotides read TGTGCCAGCACCTCTCCAGGTTCAGATTCACCCCTCCACTTT.

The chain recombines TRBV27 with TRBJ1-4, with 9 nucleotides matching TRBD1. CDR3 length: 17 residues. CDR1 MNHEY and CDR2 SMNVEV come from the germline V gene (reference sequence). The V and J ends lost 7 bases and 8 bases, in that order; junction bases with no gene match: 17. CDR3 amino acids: CASTPLRMTGGEEKLFF. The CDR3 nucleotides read TGTGCCAGCACCCCCCTTCGGATGACAGGGGGGGAGGAAAAACTGTTTTTT.

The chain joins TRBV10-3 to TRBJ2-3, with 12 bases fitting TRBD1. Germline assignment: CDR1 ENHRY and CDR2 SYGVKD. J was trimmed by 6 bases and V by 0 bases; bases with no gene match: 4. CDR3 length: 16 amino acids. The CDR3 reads CAISESKGQGADTQYF. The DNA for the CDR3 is TGTGCCATCAGTGAGTCGAAGGGACAGGGGGCTGATACGCAGTATTTT.

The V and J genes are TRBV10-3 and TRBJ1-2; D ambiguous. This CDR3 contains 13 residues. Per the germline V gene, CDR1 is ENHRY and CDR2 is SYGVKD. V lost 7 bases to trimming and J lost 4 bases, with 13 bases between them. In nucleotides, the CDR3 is TGTGCCATCAACGTCGGCGGCTCCTATGGCTACACCTTC. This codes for CAINVGGSYGYTF.

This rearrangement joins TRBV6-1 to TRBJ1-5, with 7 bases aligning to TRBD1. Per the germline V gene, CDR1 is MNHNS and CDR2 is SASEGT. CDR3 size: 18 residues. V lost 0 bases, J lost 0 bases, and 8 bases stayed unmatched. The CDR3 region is CASSEARTGVYSNQPQHF. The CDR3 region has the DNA TGTGCCAGCAGTGAAGCGAGGACAGGAGTTTATAGCAATCAGCCCCAGCATTTT.

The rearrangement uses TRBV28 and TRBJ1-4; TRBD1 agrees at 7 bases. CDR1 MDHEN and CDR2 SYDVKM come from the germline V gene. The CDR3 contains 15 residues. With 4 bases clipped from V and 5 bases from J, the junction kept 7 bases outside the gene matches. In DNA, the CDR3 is TGTGCCAGCAGTTCCACAGGGGTGAGGAATGAAAAACTGTTTTTT. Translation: CASSSTGVRNEKLFF.

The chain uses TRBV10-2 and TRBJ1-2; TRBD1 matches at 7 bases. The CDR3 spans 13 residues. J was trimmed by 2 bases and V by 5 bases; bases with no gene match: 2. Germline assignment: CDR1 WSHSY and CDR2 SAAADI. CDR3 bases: TGCGCCAGCAGTAGGGACAGAAACTATGGCTACACCTTC. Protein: CASSRDRNYGYTF.

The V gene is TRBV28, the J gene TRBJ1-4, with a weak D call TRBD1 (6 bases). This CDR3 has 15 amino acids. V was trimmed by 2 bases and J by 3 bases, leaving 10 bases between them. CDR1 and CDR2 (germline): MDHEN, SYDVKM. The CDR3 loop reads CASSLRGQPNEKLFF. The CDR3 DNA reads TGTGCCAGCAGTTTACGGGGACAACCTAATGAAAAACTGTTTTTT.

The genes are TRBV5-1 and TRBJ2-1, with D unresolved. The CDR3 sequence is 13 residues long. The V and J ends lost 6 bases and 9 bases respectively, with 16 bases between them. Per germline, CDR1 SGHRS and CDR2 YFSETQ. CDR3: CASTPVDNIEQFF. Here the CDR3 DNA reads TGCGCCAGCACCCCCGTCGACAACATTGAGCAGTTCTTC.

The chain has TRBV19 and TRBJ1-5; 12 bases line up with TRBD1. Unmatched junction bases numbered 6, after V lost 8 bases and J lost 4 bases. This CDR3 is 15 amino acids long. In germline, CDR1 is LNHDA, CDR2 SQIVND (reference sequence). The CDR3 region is CASGTGGIGNQPQHF. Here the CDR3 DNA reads TGTGCCAGTGGGACAGGGGGCATCGGGAATCAGCCCCAGCATTTT.

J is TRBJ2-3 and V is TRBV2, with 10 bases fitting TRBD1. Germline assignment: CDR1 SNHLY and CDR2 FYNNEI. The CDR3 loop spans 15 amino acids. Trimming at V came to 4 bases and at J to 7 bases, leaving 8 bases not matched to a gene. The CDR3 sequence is CASSGGDRGSNTQYF. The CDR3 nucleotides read TGTGCCAGCAGTGGGGGGGACAGGGGTTCAAATACGCAGTATTTT.

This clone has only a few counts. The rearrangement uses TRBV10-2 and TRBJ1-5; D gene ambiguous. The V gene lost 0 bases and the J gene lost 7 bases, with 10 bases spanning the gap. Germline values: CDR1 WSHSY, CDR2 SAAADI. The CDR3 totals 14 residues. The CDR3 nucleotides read TGCGCCAGCAGTGAGTCGAATTCGAGGCAGCCCCAGCATTTT. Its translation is CASSESNSRQPQHF.

CDR3 region: CASSLLRDLTYNEQFF. The CDR3 DNA follows: TGTGCCAGCAGCTTACTCAGGGACTTAACTTACAATGAGCAGTTCTTC. The genes are TRBV7-8 and TRBJ2-1; D might be TRBD2 (6 bases). The V end was cut by 2 bases, the J end by 4 bases, with 15 bases between. The germline V gene encodes CDR1 SGHVS and CDR2 FQNEAQ. The CDR3 sequence is 16 residues long.